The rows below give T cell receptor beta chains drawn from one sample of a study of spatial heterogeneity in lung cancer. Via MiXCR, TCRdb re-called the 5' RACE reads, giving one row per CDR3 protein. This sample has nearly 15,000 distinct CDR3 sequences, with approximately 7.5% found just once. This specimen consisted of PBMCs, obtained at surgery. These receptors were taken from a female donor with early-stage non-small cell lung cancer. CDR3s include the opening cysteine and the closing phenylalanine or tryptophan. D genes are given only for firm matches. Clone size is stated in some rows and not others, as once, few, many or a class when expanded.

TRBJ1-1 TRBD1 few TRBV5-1 CASSRTGMNTEAFF TGCGCCAGCAGCCGGACAGGGATGAACACTGAAGCTTTCTTT
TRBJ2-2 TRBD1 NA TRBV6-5 CASSYSGQGVTGELFF TGTGCCAGCAGTTACTCAGGACAGGGGGTAACCGGGGAGCTTTTTTTT
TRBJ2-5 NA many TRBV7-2 CASRARTGAGETQYF TGTGCCAGCAGGGCTAGGACGGGGGCAGGGGAGACCCAGTACTTC
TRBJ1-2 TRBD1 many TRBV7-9 CASSPRGRGREDYGYTF TGTGCCAGCAGCCCGCGGGGGAGGGGGCGCGAGGACTATGGCTACACCTTC
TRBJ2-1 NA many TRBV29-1 CSVEGGNEQFF TGCAGCGTTGAAGGGGGAAATGAGCAGTTCTTC
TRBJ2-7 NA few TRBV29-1 CSVVGFYEQYF TGCAGCGTTGTCGGATTTTACGAGCAGTACTTC
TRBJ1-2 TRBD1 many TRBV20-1 CSARARGRGYGYTF TGCAGTGCTAGAGCCAGGGGGCGGGGCTATGGCTACACCTTC
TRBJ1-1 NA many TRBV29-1 CSALLNTEAFF TGCAGCGCGCTATTAAACACTGAAGCTTTCTTT
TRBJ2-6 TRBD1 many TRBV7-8 CASSRLRGSGANVLTF TGTGCCAGCAGCCGACTCAGGGGGTCTGGGGCCAACGTCCTGACTTTC
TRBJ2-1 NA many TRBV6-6 CASTPRGRGIDNEQFF TGTGCCAGCACCCCTCGGGGTAGGGGTATTGACAATGAGCAGTTCTTC
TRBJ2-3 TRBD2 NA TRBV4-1 CASSQLGYGGSGADTQYF TGCGCCAGCAGCCAACTTGGGTACGGAGGTAGCGGGGCAGATACGCAGTATTTT
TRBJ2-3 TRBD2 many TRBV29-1 CSSRRSGGRDTQYF TGCAGCTCGCGCCGGAGCGGGGGGCGTGATACGCAGTATTTT
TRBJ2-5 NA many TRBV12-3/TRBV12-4 CASTLDGTQETQYF TGTGCCAGCACCCTTGACGGGACCCAAGAGACCCAGTACTTC
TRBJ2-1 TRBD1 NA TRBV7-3 CASSPSGTALHEQFF TGTGCCAGCAGCCCTTCCGGGACAGCCCTACATGAGCAGTTCTTC
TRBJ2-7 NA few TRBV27 CASSLSVRGTYEQYF TGTGCCAGCAGTTTAAGTGTCAGGGGAACCTACGAGCAGTACTTC
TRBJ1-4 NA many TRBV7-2 CASSTTPGLYEKLFF TGTGCCAGCAGCACCACCCCGGGACTCTATGAAAAACTGTTTTTT
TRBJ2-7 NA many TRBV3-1 CASSRSTAYYEQYF TGTGCCAGCAGCCGGTCTACAGCTTACTACGAGCAGTACTTC
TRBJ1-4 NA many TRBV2 CASSGLTAATNEKLFF TGTGCCAGCAGTGGGCTGACGGCTGCAACTAATGAAAAACTGTTTTTT
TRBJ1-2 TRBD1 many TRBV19 CASNSRDRNFYTF TGTGCCAGTAACTCCCGGGACAGAAACTTCTACACCTTC
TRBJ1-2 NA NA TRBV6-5 CASNPGPPNYGYTF TGTGCCAGCAACCCTGGGCCCCCTAACTATGGCTACACCTTC
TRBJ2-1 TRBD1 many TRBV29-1 CSAGSGTESQQFF TGCAGCGCTGGATCCGGGACAGAGTCTCAGCAGTTCTTC
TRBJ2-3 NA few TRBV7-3 CASSFSTDTQYF TGTGCCAGCAGCTTTAGCACAGATACGCAGTATTTT
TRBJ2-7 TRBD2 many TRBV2 CASRPGLATYEQYF TGTGCCAGCAGGCCGGGACTAGCGACCTACGAGCAGTACTTC
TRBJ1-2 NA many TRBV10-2 CASSEGRINYGYTF TGCGCCAGCAGTGAGGGACGAATTAACTATGGCTACACCTTC
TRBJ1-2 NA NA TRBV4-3 CTSSQGDGVSYGYTF TGCACCAGCAGCCAAGGGGACGGAGTATCGTATGGCTACACCTTC
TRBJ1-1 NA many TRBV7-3 CASSPGHSNTEAFF TGTGCCAGCAGCCCGGGACATTCGAACACTGAAGCTTTCTTT
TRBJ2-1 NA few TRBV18 CASSPGAHNEQFF TGTGCCAGCTCACCAGGGGCTCACAATGAGCAGTTCTTC
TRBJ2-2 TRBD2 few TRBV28 CASSYGTSGTTNTGELFF TGTGCCAGCAGCTACGGGACTAGCGGGACTACGAACACCGGGGAGCTGTTTTTT